The sequence of this TCR beta chain was determined in a study of early stage breast cancer tumors. Each sample had two DNA replicates, 0.5 ug blood or around 1.4 ug tissue. Sequencing was performed with immunoSEQ multiplex PCR; in TCRdb, only in-frame clones are kept and a portion is missing. Among around 50,000 clones listed, roughly 83% were seen once. Germline values: CDR1 SGHNT, CDR2 YENEEA. The CDR3 is 16 residues long. The trim removed 1 base at V and 7 bases at J, leaving 10 bases unmatched. The source is a person aged 45-60 years with breast cancer. Sequenced input: blood. J is TRBJ2-1 and V is TRBV11-3; 7 positions match TRBD1. CDR3 in amino acids: CASSLAHAQGKNEQFF. The CDR3 DNA reads TGTGCCAGCAGCTTAGCGCACGCACAGGGGAAAAATGAGCAGTTCTTC. Looking up the rest from reference TRBV11-3 and TRBJ2-1 gives the full variable domain: EAGVVQSPRYKIIEKKQPVAFWCNPISGHNTLYWYLQNLGQGPELLIRYENEEAVDDSQLPKDRFSAERLKGVDSTLKIQPAELGDSAVYLCASSLAHAQGKNEQFFGPGTRLTVL.